This is a list of T cell receptor beta chains from one sample in a study of cytomegalovirus exposure and HLA in healthy donors. Assay: immunoSEQ multiplex PCR; the TCRdb copy retains only in-frame clones and omits some. The top ten clones hold over 20% of a sample with tens of thousands of clones, roughly three quarters of them seen once. Sequencing was performed on PBMCs. These receptors all stem from a woman between 45 and 65 years old in good health and CMV-seropositive. Both conserved end residues are trimmed from each CDR3.

TRBV4-1,TRBJ2-6,ASSQNTGSGANVLT
TRBV15,TRBJ1-6,ATSRDRGRNSPLH
TRBV11-2,TRBJ1-4,ASSPHGVGEKLF
TRBV9,TRBJ1-2,ASSPSRGFGYT
TRBV4-2,TRBJ1-2,ASSLRTGNCGYT
TRBV27,TRBJ2-1,ASSLLLLAGNNEQF
TRBV4-2,TRBJ2-5,ASSPGASSGGTQY
TRBV6-6,TRBJ1-6,ASSYSGIMNSPLH
TRBV5-1,TRBJ1-1,ASSHYRAPDINTEAF
TRBV6-1,TRBJ2-6,ASKSAGANVLT
TRBV11-3,TRBJ1-5,ASSVDPGQPQH
TRBV14,TRBJ1-6,ASSQDIRSNSPLH